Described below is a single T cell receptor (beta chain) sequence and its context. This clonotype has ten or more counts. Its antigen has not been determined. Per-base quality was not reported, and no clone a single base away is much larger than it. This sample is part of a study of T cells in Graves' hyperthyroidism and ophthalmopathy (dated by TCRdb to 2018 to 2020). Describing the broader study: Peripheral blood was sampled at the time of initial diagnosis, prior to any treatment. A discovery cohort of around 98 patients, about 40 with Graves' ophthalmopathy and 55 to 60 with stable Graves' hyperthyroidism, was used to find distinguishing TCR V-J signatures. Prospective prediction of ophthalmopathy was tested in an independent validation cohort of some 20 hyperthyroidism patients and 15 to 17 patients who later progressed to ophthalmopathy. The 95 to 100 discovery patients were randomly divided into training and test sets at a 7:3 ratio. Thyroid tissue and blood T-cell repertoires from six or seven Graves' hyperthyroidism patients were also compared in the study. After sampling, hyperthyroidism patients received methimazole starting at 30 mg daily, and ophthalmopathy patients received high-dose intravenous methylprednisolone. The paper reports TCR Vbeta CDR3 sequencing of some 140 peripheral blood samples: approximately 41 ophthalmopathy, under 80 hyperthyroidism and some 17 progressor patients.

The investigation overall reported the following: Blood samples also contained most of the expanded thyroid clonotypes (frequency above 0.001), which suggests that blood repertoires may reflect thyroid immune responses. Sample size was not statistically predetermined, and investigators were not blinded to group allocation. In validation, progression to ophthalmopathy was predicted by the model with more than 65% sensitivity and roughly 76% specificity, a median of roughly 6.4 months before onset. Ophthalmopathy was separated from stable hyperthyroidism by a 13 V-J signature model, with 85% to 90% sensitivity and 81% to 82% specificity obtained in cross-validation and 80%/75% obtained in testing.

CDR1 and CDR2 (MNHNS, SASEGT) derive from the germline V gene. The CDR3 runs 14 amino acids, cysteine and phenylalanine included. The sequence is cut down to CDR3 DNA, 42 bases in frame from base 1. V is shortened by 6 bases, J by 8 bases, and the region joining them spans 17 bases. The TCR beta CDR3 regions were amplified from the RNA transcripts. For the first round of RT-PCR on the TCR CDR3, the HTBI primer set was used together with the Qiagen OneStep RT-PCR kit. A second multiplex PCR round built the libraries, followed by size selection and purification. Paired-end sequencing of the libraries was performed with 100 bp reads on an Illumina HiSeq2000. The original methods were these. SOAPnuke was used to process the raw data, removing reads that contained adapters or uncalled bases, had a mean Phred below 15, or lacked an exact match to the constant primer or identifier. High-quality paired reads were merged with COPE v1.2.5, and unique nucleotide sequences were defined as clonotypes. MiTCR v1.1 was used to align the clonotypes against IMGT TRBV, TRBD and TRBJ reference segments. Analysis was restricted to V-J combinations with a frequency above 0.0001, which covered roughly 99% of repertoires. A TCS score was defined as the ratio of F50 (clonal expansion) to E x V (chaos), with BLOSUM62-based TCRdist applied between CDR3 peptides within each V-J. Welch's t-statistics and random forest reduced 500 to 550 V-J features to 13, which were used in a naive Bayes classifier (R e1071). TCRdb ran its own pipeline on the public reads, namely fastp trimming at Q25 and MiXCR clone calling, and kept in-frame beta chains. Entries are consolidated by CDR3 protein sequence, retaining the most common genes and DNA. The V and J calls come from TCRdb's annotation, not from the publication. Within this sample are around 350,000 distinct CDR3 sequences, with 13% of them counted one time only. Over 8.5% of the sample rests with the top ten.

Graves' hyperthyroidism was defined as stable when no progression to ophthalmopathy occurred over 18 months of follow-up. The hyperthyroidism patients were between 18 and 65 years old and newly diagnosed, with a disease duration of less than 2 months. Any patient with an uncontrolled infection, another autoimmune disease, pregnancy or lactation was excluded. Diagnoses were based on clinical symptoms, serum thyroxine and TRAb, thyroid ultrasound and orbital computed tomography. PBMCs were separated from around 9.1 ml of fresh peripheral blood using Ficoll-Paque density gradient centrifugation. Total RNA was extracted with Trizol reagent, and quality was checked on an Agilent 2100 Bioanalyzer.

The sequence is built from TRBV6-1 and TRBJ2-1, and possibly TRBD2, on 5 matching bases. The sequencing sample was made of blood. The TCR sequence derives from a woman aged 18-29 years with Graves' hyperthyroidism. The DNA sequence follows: TGTGCCAGCAGCCCTTCCTGGGGAGCGGATGAGCAGTTCTTC. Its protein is CASSPSWGADEQFF.